This T cell receptor beta chain stems from a study of cytomegalovirus exposure and HLA in healthy donors. Study-wide context: The 90 to 150 validation repertoires, a later analysis reported, used the same platform as the 666 first-cohort repertoires.

The assay was immunoSEQ multiplex PCR, and TCRdb's table has in-frame clones only and misses some. Of 200,000 to 250,000 clones detected, roughly 84% appear once; the ten largest clones hold 2% to 2.5%. V lost 4 bases and J 7 bases, leaving 13 bases between the germline ends. The germline V gene has CDR1 MNHEY and CDR2 SMNVEV (reference sequence). CDR3 length: 13 amino acids. Among the 120 or so subjects of the validation cohort, separate from the approximately 700-subject first cohort, were the donors. Sequencing was performed on PBMCs. The chain couples TRBV27 to TRBJ2-5; a possible D gene is TRBD1 (5 bases). This receptor was obtained from a woman between 18 and 29 years old in good health and CMV-seropositive. This CDR3 is CASSSLTERTQYF. The CDR3 DNA sequence: TGTGCCAGCAGTTCCTTGACAGAGCGGACCCAGTACTTC.